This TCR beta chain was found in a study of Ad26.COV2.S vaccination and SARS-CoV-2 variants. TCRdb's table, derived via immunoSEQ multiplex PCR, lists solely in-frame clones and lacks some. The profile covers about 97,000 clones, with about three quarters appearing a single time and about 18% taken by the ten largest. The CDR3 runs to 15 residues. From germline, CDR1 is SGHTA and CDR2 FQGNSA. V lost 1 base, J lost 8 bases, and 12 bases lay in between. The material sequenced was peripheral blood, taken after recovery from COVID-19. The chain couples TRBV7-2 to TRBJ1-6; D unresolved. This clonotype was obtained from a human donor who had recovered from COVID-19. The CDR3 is CASSLEWGADSPLHF. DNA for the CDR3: TGTGCCAGCAGCTTAGAGTGGGGAGCAGATTCACCCCTCCACTTT.